Listed here are 23 T cell receptor beta chains from one sample, sequenced in a study of blood T cell repertoires in COVID-19. Assay: immunoSEQ multiplex PCR; the TCRdb copy retains only in-frame clones and omits some. Among about 140,000 clones listed, 86% were seen once. Sequenced: peripheral blood. The source of these receptors is a woman in her sixties or seventies with acute or convalescent COVID-19.

V is TRBV19 and J is TRBJ2-5; D unclear. The germline V gene encodes CDR1 LNHDA and CDR2 SQIVND (reference sequence). The V and J ends lost 9 bases and 4 bases respectively, with 18 bases between them. The CDR3 has 14 amino acids. For the CDR3, the DNA is TGTGCCAGCCAACTCGACCGGGTGGCAGAGACCCAGTACTTC. Protein: CASQLDRVAETQYF. The whole variable domain, filled in from reference TRBV19 and TRBJ2-5, reads DGGITQSPKYLFRKEGQNVTLSCEQNLNHDAMYWYRQDPGQGLRLIYYSQIVNDFQKGDIAEGYSVSREKKESFPLTVTSAQKNPTAFYLCASQLDRVAETQYFGPGTRLLVL.

This sequence joins TRBV28 and TRBJ2-2, with D possibly matching TRBD1 (5 bases). This CDR3 has 15 residues. Germline loops: CDR1 MDHEN, CDR2 SYDVKM. Trimming pared 7 bases from V and 1 base from J, leaving 13 bases between. The CDR3 region has the DNA TGTGCCAGCACTTTCAGGGCCCGGAACACCGGGGAGCTGTTTTTT. Its protein product is CASTFRARNTGELFF. The variable domain in full, completed from reference TRBV28 and TRBJ2-2, reads DVKVTQSSRYLVKRTGEKVFLECVQDMDHENMFWYRQDPGLGLRLIYFSYDVKMKEKGDIPEGYSVSREKKERFSLILESASTNQTSMYLCASTFRARNTGELFFGEGSRLTVL.

The chain links TRBV7-9 to TRBJ1-1, with 10 bases that match TRBD1. V trimming: 6 bases; J trimming: 3 bases; junction bases outside the gene matches: 4. Germline CDR1 SEHNR, CDR2 FQNEAQ (reference sequence). This CDR3 has 14 residues. The CDR3, as DNA: TGTGCCAGCAGAACCGGGACAGGGGACACTGAAGCTTTCTTT. Translated: CASRTGTGDTEAFF.

The chain joins TRBV3-1 (or the pseudogene TRBV3-2) to TRBJ2-7, with 11 positions matching TRBD2. After removal of 3 bases from V and 4 bases from J, the junction contained 2 bases not matched to a gene. Per the germline V gene, CDR1 is LGHDT and CDR2 is YNNKEL (reference sequence). The CDR3 loop spans 14 amino acids. Here the CDR3 DNA reads TGTGCCAGCAGCCAGACTAGCGGGGCGTACGAGCAGTACTTC. It translates to CASSQTSGAYEQYF.

The J gene is TRBJ2-5, the V gene TRBV19; the match to TRBD2 covers 11 bases. Trimming cost V 5 bases and J 3 bases; bases outside gene matches: 5. CDR1 is LNHDA and CDR2 is SQIVND in the germline V gene (reference sequence). The CDR3 runs 15 residues. The CDR3 is CASSGLAGGEETQYF. CDR3 DNA sequence: TGTGCCAGTAGTGGTTTAGCGGGGGGGGAAGAGACCCAGTACTTC.

This clone was seen only a few times. The chain couples TRBV19 to TRBJ1-2; 8 bases are a match to TRBD1. Germline V lookup: CDR1 LNHDA, CDR2 SQIVND (reference sequence). J gave up 3 bases and V 1 base, and 4 bases lay outside the gene matches. The CDR3 totals 15 residues. CDR3 DNA sequence: TGTGCCAGTAGTATAGGCCAGGACAGGGACTATGGCTACACCTTC. This sequence encodes CASSIGQDRDYGYTF.

The chain employs TRBV7-6 and TRBJ1-1; D is perhaps TRBD1 (5 bases). CDR3 length: 15 amino acids. Germline loops: CDR1 SGHVS, CDR2 FNYEAQ. V shed 5 bases and J shed 0 bases, with 13 bases lying between them. Here the CDR3 DNA reads TGTGCCAGCAGCCCATTCCAGGGCCTGAACACTGAAGCTTTCTTT. It translates to CASSPFQGLNTEAFF. Based on the CDR3 plus reference TRBV7-6 and TRBJ1-1, the full variable domain is GAGVSQSPRYKVTKRGQDVALRCDPISGHVSLYWYRQALGQGPEFLTYFNYEAQQDKSGLPNDRFSAERPEGSISTLTIQRTEQRDSAMYRCASSPFQGLNTEAFFGQGTRLTVV.

This clone has a single count. The gene calls are TRBV30 and TRBJ1-3; D is unresolved. This CDR3 comprises 15 residues. Trimming took off 0 bases at V and 0 bases at J, with 9 bases between the two ends. The germline V gene has CDR1 GTSNPN and CDR2 SVGIG (reference sequence). The CDR3 sequence is CAWSVRLSSGNTIYF. The DNA for the CDR3 is TGTGCCTGGAGTGTACGTCTGAGCTCTGGAAACACCATATATTTT.

V is TRBV5-1 and J is TRBJ1-2; possibly TRBD1 for D (5 bases). CDR1 SGHRS and CDR2 YFSETQ come from the germline V gene. The length of the CDR3 is 13 residues. V was cut by 7 bases and J by 9 bases, with 19 bases left in between. Written as DNA, the CDR3 is TGCGCCAGCGCCGAGACCCCAGGGATCCGCTACACCTTC. This gives the protein CASAETPGIRYTF.

The chain has TRBV5-4 and TRBJ1-1; D perhaps matches TRBD1 (5 bases). The V end was cut by 0 bases, the J end by 0 bases, with 15 bases between. Germline CDR1 reads SGHNT; CDR2 reads YYREEE (reference sequence). The CDR3 has 17 amino acids. CDR3 DNA: TGTGCCAGCAGCTTGGGGGGACTGGCCGGTTTGAACACTGAAGCTTTCTTT. Encoded protein: CASSLGGLAGLNTEAFF.

This chain uses TRBV6-5 with TRBJ1-1; possibly TRBD1 for D (5 bases). CDR1 is MNHEY and CDR2 is SVGAGI in the germline V gene. Trimming took 7 bases from V and 7 from J, leaving 13 bases between them. This CDR3 spans 12 amino acids. The CDR3 DNA follows: TGTGCCAGCAACCAGGGTGTGGGTGAAGCTTTCTTT. Its protein product is CASNQGVGEAFF.

V usage is TRBV5-1 and J usage is TRBJ1-5; 7 bases are shared with TRBD1. V was pared by 4 bases and J by 4 bases, with 5 bases of the junction left unmatched. The CDR3 contains 14 residues. CDR1 and CDR2 from the germline V gene are SGHRS and YFSETQ. The DNA for the CDR3 is TGCGCCAGCAGCCCCGGACAGGAAAATCAGCCCCAGCATTTT. This codes for CASSPGQENQPQHF. Based on the CDR3 plus reference TRBV5-1 and TRBJ1-5, the full variable domain is KAGVTQTPRYLIKTRGQQVTLSCSPISGHRSVSWYQQTPGQGLQFLFEYFSETQRNKGNFPGRFSGRQFSNSRSEMNVSTLELGDSALYLCASSPGQENQPQHFGDGTRLSIL.

This chain uses TRBV30 with TRBJ2-5, with 7 bases that match TRBD2. The CDR3 extends over 14 amino acids. The junction had 3 bases not matched to a gene; V was cut back by 0 bases and J by 2 bases. Germline V gene lookup returns CDR1 GTSNPN and CDR2 SVGIG (reference sequence). The CDR3 DNA follows: TGTGCCTGGAGTGTGGGAGCGGGGCAAGAGACCCAGTACTTC. Amino acids: CAWSVGAGQETQYF.

V is TRBV10-1 and J is TRBJ1-6; no firm D call. This CDR3 spans 13 amino acids. The V and J ends lost 0 bases and 9 bases respectively, with 6 bases between them. Germline V gene sequence: CDR1 WNHNN, CDR2 SYGVQD (reference sequence). CDR3 in DNA: TGCGCCAGCAGTGAGTCTCTGGCTTCACCCCTCCACTTT. As protein: CASSESLASPLHF.

The chain combines TRBV6-5 with TRBJ1-3; maybe TRBD1 (6 bases). V was clipped by 6 bases and J by 1 base, with 13 bases between them. The length of the CDR3 is 15 residues. From germline, CDR1 is MNHEY and CDR2 SVGAGI. The CDR3 nucleotides are TGTGCCAGCAGCCCGTCCACAGGGTCTGGAAACACCATATATTTT. It translates to CASSPSTGSGNTIYF.

This chain links TRBV24-1 with TRBJ2-1, with D tentatively TRBD2 (6 bases). V lost 0 bases and J 0 bases, leaving 11 bases between the germline ends. The CDR3 length is 17 residues. Germline loops: CDR1 KGHDR, CDR2 SFDVKD. This CDR3 reads CATSDLHGGSSYNEQFF. As DNA, the CDR3 is TGTGCCACCAGTGATTTGCACGGGGGAAGCTCCTACAATGAGCAGTTCTTC.

V gene TRBV19 combines with J gene TRBJ2-2, with 9 bases lining up with TRBD1. CDR1 is LNHDA and CDR2 is SQIVND in the germline V gene (reference sequence). The CDR3 covers 17 residues. V gave up 3 bases and J gave up 6 bases; unmatched junction bases: 11. The CDR3 is CASSMETGTGRPGELFF. The DNA of the CDR3 is TGTGCCAGTAGTATGGAAACCGGGACAGGGCGGCCCGGGGAGCTGTTTTTT.

V gene TRBV7-2 combines with J gene TRBJ1-5, with a tentative D call TRBD1 (5 bases). Trimming removed 1 base from V and 5 bases from J, with 12 bases in between. CDR3 length: 15 amino acids. Per germline, CDR1 SGHTA and CDR2 FQGNSA. The CDR3 nucleotides read TGTGCCAGCAGCTTAGTGTCAGGAGGGGATCAGCCCCAGCATTTT. It is translated as CASSLVSGGDQPQHF.

The chain carries TRBV5-6 and TRBJ1-1; 8 positions match TRBD1. The germline V gene has CDR1 SGHDT and CDR2 YYEEEE. The CDR3 contains 14 residues. J gave up 3 bases and V 3 bases, and 4 bases lay outside the gene matches. For the CDR3, the DNA is TGTGCCAGCAGCTCCGACAGGGGATACACTGAAGCTTTCTTT. This gives the protein CASSSDRGYTEAFF.

V usage is TRBV28 and J usage is TRBJ2-7; no reliable D call. CDR3 length equals 11 residues. V was pared by 10 bases and J by 1 base, with 8 bases between. In germline, CDR1 is MDHEN, CDR2 SYDVKM. The CDR3 coding sequence is TGTGCCACCTCGACATCCTACGAGCAGTACTTC. This sequence encodes CATSTSYEQYF.

The chain employs TRBV29-1 and TRBJ1-2; D perhaps matches TRBD1 (6 bases). CDR1 SQVTM and CDR2 ANQGSEA come from the germline V gene. The CDR3 spans 11 residues. Trimming pared 5 bases from V and 8 bases from J, leaving 12 bases between. The CDR3 region is CSVKQGWGYTF. In nucleotides, the CDR3 is TGCAGCGTTAAACAGGGATGGGGCTACACCTTC.

This chain joins TRBV7-3 and TRBJ2-1; 7 nucleotides align to TRBD1. The CDR3 has 15 amino acids. With 2 bases clipped from V and 6 bases from J, the junction kept 7 bases outside the gene matches. Germline CDR1 SGHTA, CDR2 FQGTGA. CDR3 protein: CASSLDRARANEQFF. DNA for the CDR3: TGTGCCAGCAGCTTAGACAGGGCACGCGCCAATGAGCAGTTCTTC.

For this clone: This CDR3 is also generated by other DNA sequences in the sample. The chain recombines TRBV5-1 with TRBJ2-5; 8 nucleotides line up with TRBD1. CDR1 and CDR2 from the germline V gene are SGHRS and YFSETQ. There are 15 residues in the CDR3. Germline trimming cut 1 base from V and 2 bases from J; bases unmatched to any gene: 4. CDR3 in amino acids: CASSLQGASQETQYF. The CDR3 nucleotides are TGCGCCAGCAGCTTGCAGGGGGCCTCACAAGAGACCCAGTACTTC.